One and the same sample provided the 3 T cell receptor beta chains below, sequenced in a study of blood T cell repertoires in COVID-19. Clones were read by immunoSEQ multiplex PCR, and TCRdb kept only the in-frame ones, dropping some. The table lists 400,000 to 450,000 clones, about nine tenths of them singletons. The sequencing input was peripheral blood. The receptors originated from a woman in her 30s with active or convalescent COVID-19.

The CDR3 DNA is TGTGCCAGCGAGACTAGCGGGAACACCGGGGAGCTGTTTTTT. Translated, it gives CASETSGNTGELFF. The V and J genes are TRBV6-5 and TRBJ2-2, with TRBD2 identical over 9 bases. Germline V CDR1 and CDR2: MNHEY, SVGAGI. This CDR3 comprises 14 residues. V gave up 8 bases and J gave up 1 base; unmatched junction bases: 2.

The chain links TRBV11-2 to TRBJ1-1, with 7 bases matching TRBD1. Trimming at V came to 8 bases and at J to 0 bases, leaving 9 bases not matched to a gene. CDR3 size: 15 residues. Germline loops: CDR1 SGHAT, CDR2 FQNNGV. Here the CDR3 reads CASDPGQTMNTEAFF. Here the CDR3 DNA reads TGTGCCAGCGACCCGGGACAGACAATGAACACTGAAGCTTTCTTT.

This chain uses TRBV4-1 with TRBJ2-7; 7 bases align to TRBD1. Germline lookup yields CDR1 MGHRA and CDR2 YSYEKL. The CDR3 extends over 16 amino acids. V was pared by 0 bases and J by 4 bases, with 9 bases of the junction left unmatched. The CDR3 protein is CASSQDRGLQGYEQYF. DNA of the CDR3: TGCGCCAGCAGCCAAGATCGGGGTCTACAGGGGTACGAGCAGTACTTC.